These T cell receptor beta chains were read from a single sample in a study of T cell changes during pregnancy in multiple sclerosis. Profiling relied on immunoSEQ multiplex PCR, and the TCRdb table lists in-frame clones only, not all of them. The top ten hold 1.3% of the sample, which has tens of thousands of clones, over 80% seen once. Sequencing used peripheral blood. Source of these receptors: a female donor with multiple sclerosis, enrolled in a pregnancy study. The CDR3 runs from the conserved cysteine through the conserved F or W. Fields, in order: J gene, D gene, clone size, V gene, CDR3 DNA, CDR3 protein. D genes are given only for firm matches. Clone size is shown for a subset of rows, as once, few, many or a class of expanded clone.

TRBJ1-2 | . | . | TRBV28 | TGTGCCAGCAGTTTAAGGGGGGGCTATGGCTACACCTTC | CASSLRGGYGYTF
TRBJ2-7 | TRBD2 | . | TRBV6-1 | TGTGCCAGCAGAGAGCGGGAGGGACTCGGCGAGCAGTACTTC | CASREREGLGEQYF
TRBJ2-5 | TRBD1 | once | TRBV23-1 | TGCGCCAGCAGTCTGGGACTCGGGACAGGGGGCCAGGAGACCCAGTACTTC | CASSLGLGTGGQETQYF
TRBJ1-2 | . | . | TRBV16 | TGTGCCAGCAGCCAGCTACGTAGACACCTCGACTATGGCTACACCTTC | CASSQLRRHLDYGYTF
TRBJ2-3 | . | . | TRBV4-1 | TGCGCCAGCAGCCAAGATGGTCAGGTAACAGATACGCAGTATTTT | CASSQDGQVTDTQYF
TRBJ2-7 | . | . | TRBV7-7 | TGTGCTAGCAGCCGACACGGGAGAGCCTACGAGCAGTACTTC | CASSRHGRAYEQYF
TRBJ2-7 | . | . | TRBV14 | TGTGCCAGCAGCCTAGGGACTTATAGCTCCTACGAGCAGTACTTC | CASSLGTYSSYEQYF
TRBJ1-4 | . | once | TRBV7-6 | TGTGCCAGCGGAGGGGAAAAACTGTTTTTT | CASGGEKLFF
TRBJ1-2 | . | . | TRBV6-5 | TGTGCCAGCAGTTACCCGAGGGGGTCTAACTATGGCTACACCTTC | CASSYPRGSNYGYTF
TRBJ2-7 | TRBD2 | . | TRBV4-1 | TGCGCCAGCAGCCAAGCGCCTAGCGGGTTCCCCCCCTACGAGCAGTACTTC | CASSQAPSGFPPYEQYF
TRBJ2-3 | . | . | TRBV30 | TGTGCCTCCGGCCCCGACACAGATACGCAGTATTTT | CASGPDTDTQYF
TRBJ2-7 | . | . | TRBV5-1 | TGCGCCAGCAGCTTGAACGGGGACTCCTACGAGCAGTACTTC | CASSLNGDSYEQYF
TRBJ2-7 | . | . | TRBV30 | TGTGCCTGGAGTCCTCTAAGGGGAGGACGGTCGACCTACGAGCAGTACTTC | CAWSPLRGGRSTYEQYF
TRBJ2-1 | TRBD2 | . | TRBV5-6 | TGTGCCAGCAGCTTGGTTCGCCTAGCGGGAGAAAACAATGAGCAGTTCTTC | CASSLVRLAGENNEQFF
TRBJ2-1 | . | . | TRBV19 | TGTGCCAGTAGTATTAGCCGCTCTAGCTACAATGAGCAGTTCTTC | CASSISRSSYNEQFF
TRBJ2-7 | . | . | TRBV5-5 | TGTGCCAGCAGCTCTGGACGGACAGCCCCCTACGAGCAGTACTTC | CASSSGRTAPYEQYF
TRBJ2-5 | . | . | TRBV4-3 | TGCGCCAGCAGCCAAGATTTAAGAGGACAAGAGACCCAGTACTTC | CASSQDLRGQETQYF
TRBJ2-5 | . | . | TRBV9 | TGTGCCAGCAGCGTAGCTGGCGGGGTGCGGGAGACCCAGTACTTC | CASSVAGGVRETQYF
TRBJ2-2 | TRBD2 | . | TRBV2 | TGTGCCAGCAGCCGCCCGGGACTAGCGGGGCCTAGGGACACCGGGGAGCTGTTTTTT | CASSRPGLAGPRDTGELFF
TRBJ2-7 | . | once | TRBV7-2 | TGTGCCAGCAGCCCGTTGGCAGGTACCTACGAGCAGTACTTC | CASSPLAGTYEQYF
TRBJ2-2 | . | . | TRBV7-9 | TGTGCCAGCAGCTCGGCAGCCCAGAACACCGGGGAGCTGTTTTTT | CASSSAAQNTGELFF
TRBJ1-1 | . | . | TRBV9 | TGTGCCAGCAGCGACTCCATGGGGCGGGTGGAAACTGAAGCTTTCTTT | CASSDSMGRVETEAFF
TRBJ1-3 | . | . | TRBV27 | TGTGCCAGCAGTCCTCACGTGGGGACCGGCCTTTACACCATATATTTT | CASSPHVGTGLYTIYF
TRBJ1-1 | . | . | TRBV7-9 | TGTGCCAGCAGCTTATTAAAAGTACGGACGCAGAACACTGAAGCTTTCTTT | CASSLLKVRTQNTEAFF
TRBJ1-2 | . | . | TRBV4-1 | TGCGCCAGCAGCCAAGATACAGTCTACTATGGCTACACCTTC | CASSQDTVYYGYTF
TRBJ2-5 | TRBD2 | . | TRBV11-3 | TGTGCCAGCAGCTTAGATCGGCTAGCGGGAGAGTCGGAGACCCAGTACTTC | CASSLDRLAGESETQYF
TRBJ2-7 | TRBD2 | few | TRBV28 | TGTGCCAGCAGCCGCCGAGCGGGGGAATACGAGCAGTACTTC | CASSRRAGEYEQYF
TRBJ2-2 | . | . | TRBV6-4 | TGTGCCAGCAGTGAGAGGGACACCGGGGAGCTGTTTTTT | CASSERDTGELFF
TRBJ2-7 | TRBD2 | . | TRBV27 | TGTGCCAGCAGTTCCGGACTAGCGGGGGCCTACGAGCAGTACTTC | CASSSGLAGAYEQYF
TRBJ1-2 | TRBD1 | . | TRBV9 | TGTGCCAGCAGCGTAGTGGCAGGGGGCGCGAGCTACACCTTC | CASSVVAGGASYTF
TRBJ2-6 | TRBD1 | . | TRBV13 | TGTGCCAGCAGCAGCCCCGGGACAGGGACCTCTGGGGCCAACGTCCTGACTTTC | CASSSPGTGTSGANVLTF
TRBJ1-3 | . | . | TRBV10-2 | TGCGCCAGCAGTGGGGGCTTCGGAAACACCATATATTTT | CASSGGFGNTIYF
TRBJ1-1 | TRBD1 | . | TRBV10-2 | TGCGCCAGCAGATGGGACAGGACGAACACTGAAGCTTTCTTT | CASRWDRTNTEAFF
TRBJ2-7 | . | . | TRBV28 | TGTGCCAGCAGCTCCCTCGGGGGACCTACCTACGAGCAGTACTTC | CASSSLGGPTYEQYF
TRBJ1-1 | . | . | TRBV25-1 | TGTGCCAGCAGTGAAGGGAACACTGAAGCTTTCTTT | CASSEGNTEAFF
TRBJ2-7 | . | . | TRBV4-1 | TGCGCCAGCAGCCAATCCGGGACTCCCTTCTACGAGCAGTACTTC | CASSQSGTPFYEQYF
TRBJ2-3 | . | . | TRBV2 | TGTGCCAGCACCAATCCGGGGGAGTGGGATACGCAGTATTTT | CASTNPGEWDTQYF
TRBJ1-4 | . | . | TRBV5-1 | TGCGCCAGCAGCTCAAAAACTGGGACCGGCGAAAAACTGCTTTTT | CASSSKTGTGEKLLF
TRBJ1-2 | TRBD1 | . | TRBV28 | TGTGCCAGCAGTACGGGACAGGGGTCTTATGGCTACACCTTC | CASSTGQGSYGYTF
TRBJ2-3 | TRBD2 | . | TRBV13 | TGTGCCAGCAGCTTCGAAACTAGCGGGGGGACTAAAGATACGCAGTATTTT | CASSFETSGGTKDTQYF
TRBJ2-7 | . | . | TRBV21-1 | TGTGCCAGCAGGCCATTAAATGGATTCTGGGGGTGGTACGAGCAGTACTTC | CASRPLNGFWGWYEQYF
TRBJ1-1 | . | . | TRBV19 | TGTGCCAGTAGTCTATTCACCCGGGAAGCTTTCTTT | CASSLFTREAFF
TRBJ2-1 | TRBD1 | . | TRBV7-3 | TGTGCCAGCAGCCGAGACAGGGTTAATGAGCAGTTCTTC | CASSRDRVNEQFF
TRBJ2-3 | . | once | TRBV6-5 | TGTGCCAGCAGCCTTCGGACGAGAAGCACAGATACGCAGTATTTT | CASSLRTRSTDTQYF
TRBJ2-7 | TRBD2 | . | TRBV29-1 | TGCAGCGTTGCGACTAGCGGGACCTCTGCAGGGGTCGAGCAGTACTTC | CSVATSGTSAGVEQYF
TRBJ2-3 | . | . | TRBV27 | TGTGCCAGCAGTTTTTTGGGCACAGATACGCAGTATTTT | CASSFLGTDTQYF
TRBJ2-7 | . | once | TRBV6-6 | TGTGCCAGCAGTAGAACCGGACAGAGTGCCTACGAGCAGTACTTC | CASSRTGQSAYEQYF
TRBJ2-6 | . | . | TRBV19 | TGTGCCAGTAGTATATCCGGGACTGGGGCCAACGTCCTGACTTTC | CASSISGTGANVLTF
TRBJ2-7 | . | . | TRBV28 | TGTGCCAGCAGTTGGGCGGGCTACGAGCAGTACTTC | CASSWAGYEQYF
TRBJ1-4 | TRBD1 | . | TRBV6-5 | TGTGCCAGCAGTTACAAGGGGGCGCCTAATGAAAAACTGTTTTTT | CASSYKGAPNEKLFF
TRBJ2-7 | TRBD2 | . | TRBV6-5 | TGTGCCAGCAAGGAGGCGGGAGCCCGGTCCTACGAGCAGTACTTC | CASKEAGARSYEQYF
TRBJ2-5 | . | . | TRBV4-3 | TGCGCCAGCAGCCAAGATAGGGAAGGCATCCAAGAGACCCAGTACTTC | CASSQDREGIQETQYF
TRBJ2-1 | TRBD1 | . | TRBV18 | TGTGCCAGCTCTCGACAGGGGGAGACCCTCTTC | CASSRQGETLF